Below, 24 T cell receptor beta chains from the same sample are listed, as sequenced in a study of cytomegalovirus exposure and HLA in healthy donors. 13 Jbeta primers and 60 Vbeta primers were used for the PCR. The table came from immunoSEQ multiplex PCR; TCRdb's copy has only in-frame clones and leaves some out. The sample has 150,000 to 200,000 clones; roughly 80% are singletons. Sequences were obtained from PBMCs. Receptor source: a woman aged 40 to 50 in good health and CMV-seropositive.

The table lists this clone with a few counts. V is TRBV6-1 and J is TRBJ1-2; 9 bases are shared with TRBD1. Germline V gives CDR1 MNHNS, CDR2 SASEGT. The CDR3 has 14 amino acids. V gave up 6 bases and J gave up 4 bases; unmatched junction bases: 6. The CDR3 sequence: CASRNTGGGYGYTF. CDR3 bases: TGTGCCAGCAGAAACACAGGGGGCGGCTATGGCTACACCTTC.

J is TRBJ1-5 and V is TRBV29-1, with D possibly being TRBD1 (6 bases). Germline CDR1 SQVTM, CDR2 ANQGSEA. The CDR3 sequence is 14 residues long. V shed 7 bases and J shed 6 bases, with 19 bases lying between them. The CDR3 is CSATPSGAGQPQHF. The CDR3 DNA sequence: TGCAGCGCCACCCCGTCAGGGGCAGGTCAGCCCCAGCATTTT.

V usage is TRBV18 and J usage is TRBJ1-1, with no clear D. V was shortened by 6 bases and J by 1 base, with 15 bases between the two germline ends. The CDR3 runs 15 residues. Germline CDR1 KGHSH, CDR2 LQKENI. The CDR3 sequence is CASSVGGKWNTEAFF. CDR3 DNA sequence: TGTGCCAGCTCCGTGGGAGGGAAATGGAACACTGAAGCTTTCTTT.

The chain carries TRBV21-1 and TRBJ2-1; the D call in the table, TRBD2, was not verified against the DNA. TRBV21-1 is reported as a pseudogene. This CDR3 is built from 13 residues. In nucleotides, the CDR3 is TGTGCCAGCACGGCGGGAGCGGGCAATGAGCAGTTCTTC. Amino acids: CASTAGAGNEQFF.

The rearrangement links TRBV18 to TRBJ1-2, with 10 bases lining up with TRBD1. Looked up from germline, CDR1 is KGHSH and CDR2 is LQKENI. The V gene end was trimmed by 6 bases and the J gene end by 7 bases; junction bases not matched to a gene: 11. This CDR3 contains 15 residues. The CDR3 sequence is CASSAPGQGFGGYTF. DNA for the CDR3: TGTGCCAGCTCGGCCCCGGGACAGGGGTTCGGTGGCTACACCTTC.

The V and J genes are TRBV15 and TRBJ2-3; no clear D. Germline loops: CDR1 LNHNV, CDR2 YYDKDF (reference sequence). Trimming took off 3 bases at V and 0 bases at J, with 7 bases between the two ends. The length of the CDR3 is 14 residues. The CDR3 region is CATSSVASTDTQYF. In DNA, the CDR3 is TGTGCCACCAGCAGTGTAGCTAGCACAGATACGCAGTATTTT.

This clone was seen a few times. This chain connects TRBV16 to TRBJ1-5; D is unresolved. Germline V gives CDR1 KGHSY, CDR2 FQNENV. The CDR3 is 15 residues long. Trimming cost V 0 bases and J 0 bases, with 6 bases left between them. CDR3 residues: CASSQSQYSNQPQHF. CDR3 DNA sequence: TGTGCCAGCAGCCAATCACAGTATAGCAATCAGCCCCAGCATTTT.

The chain uses TRBV4-3 and TRBJ2-3; D possibly corresponds to TRBD1 (5 bases). V was cut by 3 bases and J by 2 bases, with 21 bases left in between. CDR3 size: 18 residues. Looked up from germline, CDR1 is LGHNA and CDR2 is YSLEER. The CDR3 loop is CASSHATGPDSHTDTQYF. The CDR3 region has the DNA TGCGCCAGCAGCCATGCGACGGGCCCCGACAGTCACACAGATACGCAGTATTTT.

This chain links TRBV7-2 with TRBJ2-7; 8 bases line up with TRBD2. Germline V CDR1 and CDR2: SGHTA, FQGNSA. The CDR3 extends over 17 amino acids. V gave up 5 bases and J gave up 1 base; unmatched junction bases: 13. Here the CDR3 DNA reads TGTGCCAGCAGCGCCCGGAGGCTAGCGGGCGAATCCTACGAGCAGTACTTC. Translating it yields CASSARRLAGESYEQYF. The full variable domain, its missing parts supplied by reference TRBV7-2 and TRBJ2-7, is GAGVSQSPSNKVTEKGKDVELRCDPISGHTALYWYRQSLGQGLEFLIYFQGNSAPDKSGLPSDRFSAERTGGSVSTLTIQRTQQEDSAVYLCASSARRLAGESYEQYFGPGTRLTVT.

The chain links TRBV29-1 to TRBJ2-1, with 8 bases that match TRBD1. Trimming cost V 0 bases and J 5 bases; bases outside gene matches: 6. This CDR3 is built from 15 residues. Germline CDR1 and CDR2: SQVTM and ANQGSEA. CDR3 protein: CSVEEILGQDNEQFF. DNA for the CDR3: TGCAGCGTTGAAGAAATACTGGGACAGGACAATGAGCAGTTCTTC.

The genes are TRBV29-1 and TRBJ2-7; tentatively, D is TRBD1 (6 bases). Germline V lookup: CDR1 SQVTM, CDR2 ANQGSEA. V gave up 0 bases and J gave up 2 bases, with 14 bases separating them. The CDR3 length is 15 residues. This CDR3 is CSVEDPGTPTYEQYF. CDR3 sequence (DNA): TGCAGCGTTGAAGACCCCGGGACACCCACCTACGAGCAGTACTTC.

This clone showed up just once. The chain recombines TRBV13 with TRBJ2-1, with D maybe TRBD2 (6 bases). The CDR3 runs to 17 residues. V was cut by 3 bases and J by 5 bases, with 20 bases left in between. Looked up from germline, CDR1 is PRHDT and CDR2 is FYEKMQ (reference sequence). The CDR3 reads CASSFGNQGRGNNEQFF. CDR3 coding DNA: TGTGCCAGCAGCTTTGGCAATCAGGGACGGGGGAACAATGAGCAGTTCTTC.

This chain links TRBV29-1 with TRBJ2-4; 7 nucleotides line up with TRBD1. Germline values: CDR1 SQVTM, CDR2 ANQGSEA. J lost 7 bases, V lost 6 bases, and 6 bases had no gene match. The CDR3 consists of 12 residues. In DNA, the CDR3 is TGCAGCGTAGGGGGCACTGGGAACATTCAGTACTTC. Translation: CSVGGTGNIQYF.

The rearrangement joins TRBV4-3 to TRBJ2-3; 8 nucleotides match TRBD2. J gave up 5 bases and V 4 bases, and 8 bases lay outside the gene matches. Looked up from germline, CDR1 is LGHNA and CDR2 is YSLEER. CDR3 size: 15 residues. Here the CDR3 reads CASSPGGGEGDTQYF. The CDR3 DNA sequence: TGCGCCAGCAGCCCCGGGGGGGGAGAGGGAGATACGCAGTATTTT.

This chain joins TRBV7-2 and TRBJ2-2; D remains unclear. Germline CDR1 and CDR2: SGHTA and FQGNSA. V dropped 5 bases and J dropped 6 bases, with 10 bases sitting between them. This CDR3 has 13 residues. The CDR3 coding sequence is TGTGCCAGCAGCCATCAATACTCCGGGGAGCTGTTTTTT. Encoded protein: CASSHQYSGELFF. Full variable domain (rest looked up from reference TRBV7-2 and TRBJ2-2): GAGVSQSPSNKVTEKGKDVELRCDPISGHTALYWYRQSLGQGLEFLIYFQGNSAPDKSGLPSDRFSAERTGGSVSTLTIQRTQQEDSAVYLCASSHQYSGELFFGEGSRLTVL.

The chain carries TRBV5-4 and TRBJ1-6, with TRBD1 as a possible D gene (6 bases). The CDR3 covers 16 residues. Germline-derived CDR1 and CDR2 are SGHNT and YYREEE (reference sequence). Trimming took 5 bases from V and 7 from J, leaving 19 bases between them. The CDR3 DNA is TGTGCCAGCAGTTACGGCGTGGGGGGGCAAAATTCACCCCTCCACTTT. This sequence encodes CASSYGVGGQNSPLHF.

The chain uses TRBV2 and TRBJ2-7, with TRBD1 as a possible D gene (5 bases). This CDR3 comprises 13 residues. CDR1 is SNHLY and CDR2 is FYNNEI in the germline V gene. Trimming removed 4 bases from V and 1 base from J, with 8 bases in between. The CDR3 DNA reads as TGTGCCAGCAGTGCGCGACAGTCCTACGAGCAGTACTTC. Protein sequence: CASSARQSYEQYF.

J is TRBJ2-6 and V is TRBV30; D might be TRBD1 (5 bases). The germline gives CDR1 GTSNPN, CDR2 SVGIG (reference sequence). Trimming stripped 0 bases from V and 0 bases from J, with 9 bases between. This CDR3 has 16 residues. This CDR3 reads CAWSVQAVSGANVLTF. The CDR3 nucleotides read TGTGCCTGGAGTGTACAGGCCGTCTCTGGGGCCAACGTCCTGACTTTC. Using reference TRBV30 and TRBJ2-6 for the parts outside the CDR3, the full variable domain is SQTIHQWPATLVQPVGSPLSLECTVEGTSNPNLYWYRQAAGRGLQLLFYSVGIGQISSEVPQNLSASRPQDRQFILSSKKLLLSDSGFYLCAWSVQAVSGANVLTFGAGSRLTVL.

The V gene is TRBV6-1, the J gene TRBJ1-1, with D tentatively TRBD1 (5 bases). Germline CDR1 and CDR2: MNHNS and SASEGT. Trimming removed 2 bases from V and 2 bases from J, with 12 bases in between. This CDR3 region has 15 residues. CDR3 residues: CASSESQGLNTEAFF. CDR3 in DNA: TGTGCCAGCAGTGAAAGCCAGGGACTCAACACTGAAGCTTTCTTT.

The chain links TRBV2 to TRBJ2-4; no firm D call. The germline V gene encodes CDR1 SNHLY and CDR2 FYNNEI. This CDR3 region has 15 residues. V gave up 6 bases and J gave up 0 bases, with 12 bases separating them. The CDR3 loop reads CASSEVHLAKNIQYF. CDR3 DNA: TGTGCCAGCAGCGAGGTACACCTAGCCAAAAACATTCAGTACTTC.

The V and J genes are TRBV30 and TRBJ1-2; 7 positions agree with TRBD1. The V gene's germline CDR1 is GTSNPN and CDR2 SVGIG (reference sequence). V shed 1 base and J 8 bases; nucleotides not matched to a gene: 4. CDR3 length equals 12 residues. The CDR3: CAWSEGARGYTF. In nucleotides, the CDR3 is TGTGCCTGGAGTGAGGGGGCTCGGGGCTACACCTTC.

The chain links TRBV4-3 to TRBJ2-3; 8 positions agree with TRBD2. CDR1 LGHNA and CDR2 YSLEER come from the germline V gene. The CDR3 extends over 17 amino acids. V lost 0 bases and J lost 0; bases outside the gene matches: 5. The CDR3 here is CASSQDLPSGSTDTQYF. The DNA for the CDR3 is TGCGCCAGCAGCCAAGATTTGCCTAGCGGGAGCACAGATACGCAGTATTTT.

The chain is built from TRBV6-6 and TRBJ2-7; perhaps TRBD2 as D (5 bases). The V and J ends lost 10 bases and 6 bases respectively, with 16 bases between them. The CDR3 extends over 12 amino acids. Germline V gene sequence: CDR1 MNHNY, CDR2 SVGAGI (reference sequence). Written as DNA, the CDR3 is TGTGCCACCGGGCCTCTAGCAATCGAGCAGTACTTC. This gives the protein CATGPLAIEQYF.

In DNA, the CDR3 is TGTGCCACCAGCAGAGACCGACATCGGAACACTGAAGCTTTCTTT. This translates into CATSRDRHRNTEAFF. The chain combines TRBV15 with TRBJ1-1, with D unclear. The CDR3 has 15 residues. CDR1 is LNHNV and CDR2 is YYDKDF in the germline V gene (reference sequence). Deletions cut 0 bases from V and 1 base from J, with 9 bases between.